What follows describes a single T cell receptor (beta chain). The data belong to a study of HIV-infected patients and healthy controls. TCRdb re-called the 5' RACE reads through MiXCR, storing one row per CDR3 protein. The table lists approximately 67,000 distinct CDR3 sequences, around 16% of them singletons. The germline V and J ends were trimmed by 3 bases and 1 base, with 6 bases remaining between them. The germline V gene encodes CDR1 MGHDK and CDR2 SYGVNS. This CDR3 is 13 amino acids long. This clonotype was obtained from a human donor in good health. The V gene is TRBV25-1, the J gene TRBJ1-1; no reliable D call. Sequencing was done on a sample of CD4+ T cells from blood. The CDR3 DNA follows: TGTGCCAGCAGTGAGGGAGGGAACACTGAAGCTTTCTTT. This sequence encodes CASSEGGNTEAFF.